Listed below are T cell receptor beta chains from one sample, sequenced in a study of blood T cell repertoires in COVID-19. The protocol was immunoSEQ multiplex PCR, while the TCRdb copy is restricted to in-frame clones and leaves out a portion. The sample shows 85,000 to 100,000 clones, 72% of them seen only once. The sample taken for sequencing was peripheral blood. The receptors shown here come from a woman aged 55-75 years in a cohort sampled during active or convalescent COVID-19. Both conserved end residues are part of each CDR3. Fields, in order: J gene, D gene, clone size, V gene, CDR3 protein, CDR3 DNA. The D gene is left open where the match is weak. Clone size is not always given. Where it is, it says once, few, many or a class for expanded clones.

TRBJ1-6	.	.	TRBV2	CATEPATNSPLHF	TGTGCCACGGAGCCAGCGACCAATTCACCCCTCCACTTT
TRBJ2-3	TRBD1	.	TRBV5-1	CASSYGTGGAPSTDTQYF	TGCGCCAGCAGCTACGGGACAGGGGGTGCCCCTAGCACAGATACGCAGTATTTT
TRBJ2-7	TRBD2	few	TRBV19	CASSDSGGAYEQYF	TGTGCCAGTAGCGATAGCGGGGGGGCCTACGAGCAGTACTTC
TRBJ2-7	TRBD1	.	TRBV18	CASSPQAGGEQYF	TGTGCCAGCTCACCACAGGCAGGGGGCGAGCAGTACTTC
TRBJ1-3	.	.	TRBV2	CASSEARRVLTTIYF	TGTGCCAGCAGTGAAGCGCGCAGGGTTCTTACCACCATATATTTT
TRBJ1-5	TRBD1	.	TRBV19	CASSTSNRGRNQPQHF	TGTGCCAGTAGTACCTCCAACAGGGGGCGCAATCAGCCCCAGCATTTT
TRBJ1-1	TRBD1	.	TRBV30	CAWSVPGTDYEAFF	TGTGCCTGGAGTGTACCCGGGACAGACTATGAAGCTTTCTTT
TRBJ2-7	TRBD1	.	TRBV29-1	CSASTGNYEQYF	TGCAGCGCCTCGACAGGGAACTACGAGCAGTACTTC
TRBJ2-1	TRBD2	few	TRBV9	CASSVVGLAGLNEQFF	TGTGCCAGCAGCGTAGTCGGACTAGCGGGGTTAAATGAGCAGTTCTTC
TRBJ2-1	TRBD1	few	TRBV19	CASIWRQGAYNEQFF	TGTGCCAGTATTTGGAGACAGGGGGCCTACAATGAGCAGTTCTTC
TRBJ2-7	TRBD2	.	TRBV27	CASSPLSGGSLREQYF	TGTGCCAGCAGTCCACTAAGCGGGGGGTCGCTTCGGGAGCAGTACTTC
TRBJ2-7	TRBD1	.	TRBV27	CASRDRSSYEQYF	TGTGCCAGCAGGGACAGGAGCTCCTACGAGCAGTACTTC
TRBJ2-7	TRBD2	.	TRBV11-2	CASSLVSGGGSYEQYF	TGTGCCAGCAGCTTAGTGAGCGGGGGAGGCTCCTACGAGCAGTACTTC
TRBJ2-2	TRBD2	.	TRBV7-8	CASSLNAAGGPRTGELFF	TGTGCCAGCAGCTTAAACGCAGCGGGGGGGCCTCGGACCGGGGAGCTGTTTTTT
TRBJ1-1	.	.	TRBV9	CASSVEPGTEAFF	TGTGCCAGCAGCGTAGAGCCGGGGACTGAAGCTTTCTTT
TRBJ1-2	.	.	TRBV12-3/TRBV12-4	CASSPNSGGYTF	TGTGCCAGCAGTCCGAATTCCGGTGGCTACACCTTC
TRBJ2-1	.	.	TRBV11-2	CASSTTNVQFF	TGTGCCAGCAGCACCACTAATGTGCAGTTCTTC
TRBJ2-3	TRBD2	.	TRBV5-1	CASNSGISGDYLATDTQYF	TGCGCCAGCAATAGCGGGATTAGCGGGGACTATTTAGCCACAGATACGCAGTATTTT
TRBJ1-1	.	many	TRBV6-5	CASSYSEVTEAFF	TGTGCCAGCAGTTACTCGGAGGTCACTGAAGCTTTCTTT
TRBJ1-1	.	.	TRBV7-7	CASSPLRDIHPRHTEAFF	TGTGCTAGCAGCCCCCTCCGGGACATACACCCGCGACACACTGAAGCTTTCTTT
TRBJ2-3	.	.	TRBV7-9	CASSQVLDTQYF	TGTGCCAGCAGCCAGGTACTAGATACGCAGTATTTT
TRBJ2-5	TRBD1	once	TRBV7-3	CASSSGDRVYETQYF	TGTGCCAGCAGCTCAGGGGACAGGGTCTACGAGACCCAGTACTTC
TRBJ1-6	.	few	TRBV5-4	CASSLAGIRSPLHF	TGTGCCAGCAGCTTGGCAGGGATAAGGTCACCCCTCCACTTT
TRBJ2-2	.	.	TRBV7-3	CASSLRTGELFF	TGTGCCAGCAGCTTACGGACCGGGGAGCTGTTTTTT
TRBJ1-3	.	.	TRBV21-1	CASSKGVRGLTGNTIYF	TGTGCCAGCAGCAAAGGCGTAAGGGGGCTGACTGGAAACACCATATATTTT
TRBJ1-4	TRBD1	once	TRBV30	CAWSTQGQGGEKLFF	TGTGCCTGGAGTACACAAGGACAGGGAGGTGAAAAACTGTTTTTT
TRBJ2-5	TRBD1	few	TRBV5-1	CASSLALRGQGRWGETQYF	TGCGCCAGCAGCTTAGCCCTCCGGGGACAGGGCCGTTGGGGGGAGACCCAGTACTTC
TRBJ2-1	TRBD1	.	TRBV6-6	CATSRGTAGSAGYNEQFF	TGTGCCACCAGCCGAGGGACAGCTGGATCCGCTGGCTACAATGAGCAGTTCTTC